The rows below give T cell receptor beta chains drawn from one sample of a study of blood T cell repertoires in COVID-19. Here immunoSEQ multiplex PCR was the method, and the copy in TCRdb shows in-frame clones only, minus some. The sample consists of under 100,000 clones, approximately 80% of them appearing once. Sequenced sample: peripheral blood. All receptors come from an older woman with active or convalescent COVID-19. Both conserved end residues are part of each CDR3. Not every row has a clone size; where given, it reads once, few, many or a size class.

V gene,clone size,J gene,CDR3 protein
TRBV28,few,TRBJ1-1,CASSLKTGWYTEAFF
TRBV5-4,NA,TRBJ2-2,CASSSGLAGITGELFF
TRBV28,NA,TRBJ2-3,CASRAPITGAATQYF
TRBV6-4,NA,TRBJ1-2,CASSPGGLYYGYTF
TRBV7-2,NA,TRBJ1-1,CASSLGSTDITEAFF
TRBV2,once,TRBJ2-2,CASREDVTGELFF
TRBV11-2,NA,TRBJ1-2,CASSAPPFGNRF
TRBV7-9,NA,TRBJ1-1,CASSLSRPTGNTEAFF
TRBV10-3,once,TRBJ2-2,CATRQGGTGELFF
TRBV5-1,NA,TRBJ2-1,CASTPWGGTYNEQFF
TRBV7-9,few,TRBJ1-2,CASSLGQGYGYTF
TRBV10-3,NA,TRBJ2-5,CAITGTQGGTQYF
TRBV2,NA,TRBJ1-5,CASLRDRVGNQPQHF
TRBV6-2/TRBV6-3,NA,TRBJ1-6,CASSYPGTGRSYNSPLHF
TRBV4-2,NA,TRBJ2-3,CASSQDRGDTQYF
TRBV6-5,once,TRBJ2-5,CASSYVASGGQETQYF
TRBV6-5,NA,TRBJ2-5,CASKPRGQETQYF
TRBV5-5,NA,TRBJ1-5,CASSVVEFNQPQHF
TRBV6-5,NA,TRBJ1-2,CASSYGGGNYGYTF
TRBV7-2,NA,TRBJ1-4,CASSFMRTAGGEKLFF
TRBV19,NA,TRBJ1-2,CASRTFSGGYTF
TRBV19,many,TRBJ1-2,CASSSRDSGYTF
TRBV6-2/TRBV6-3,few,TRBJ2-7,CASSFGYEQYF
TRBV7-9,NA,TRBJ2-7,CASSLSQGGVDEQYF
TRBV28,NA,TRBJ1-1,CASSLGPKLGGNTEAFF
TRBV10-2,NA,TRBJ2-7,CASSWSTNPYEQYF
TRBV6-5,NA,TRBJ1-6,CASSYTTGPNSPLHF
TRBV19,NA,TRBJ1-1,CASSTQNTEAFF
TRBV24-1,NA,TRBJ2-1,CATSDQGRMSYNEQFF